This T cell receptor beta chain was identified during a study of T-cell reconstitution after alpha-beta-depleted transplantation in children. In regard to this clonotype: Its antigen is not known.

Deletions cut 0 bases from V and 9 bases from J, with 18 bases between. This CDR3 has 15 amino acids. Germline CDR1 MGHRA, CDR2 YSYEKL. Study observations and caveats: T-cell counts and diversity were attributed mostly to newly produced T cells one year after transplant.

This sample's TCRbeta library carried unique molecular identifier barcodes. In TCRdb, the PCR reads were re-called with MiXCR into one record per CDR3 protein. The sample yields roughly 790,000 distinct CDR3 sequences, roughly 16% seen once. The chain employs TRBV4-1 and TRBJ2-7; D gene unclear. The receptor's source is a male patient between 5 and 17 years old who had a stem cell transplant for acute lymphoblastic leukemia, so the T cells may come from the graft donor. The sample here was PBMCs, mostly from graft donor cells, taken 360 days after TCRalphabeta/CD19-depleted stem cell transplant. The CDR3 sequence is CASSQDRGGFTGQYF. DNA of the CDR3: TGCGCCAGCAGCCAAGATCGAGGTGGGTTTACTGGGCAGTACTTC.